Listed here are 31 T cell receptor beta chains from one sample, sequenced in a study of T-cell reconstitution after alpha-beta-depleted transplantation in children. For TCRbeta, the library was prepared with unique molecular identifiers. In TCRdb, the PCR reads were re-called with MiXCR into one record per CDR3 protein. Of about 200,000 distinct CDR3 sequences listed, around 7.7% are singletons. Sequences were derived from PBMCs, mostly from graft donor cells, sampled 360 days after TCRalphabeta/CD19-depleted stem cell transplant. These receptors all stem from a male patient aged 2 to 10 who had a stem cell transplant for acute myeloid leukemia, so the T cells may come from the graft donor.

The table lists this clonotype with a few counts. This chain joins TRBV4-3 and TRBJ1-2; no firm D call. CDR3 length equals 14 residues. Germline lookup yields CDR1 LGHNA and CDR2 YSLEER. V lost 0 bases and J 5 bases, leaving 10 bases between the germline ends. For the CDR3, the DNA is TGCGCCAGCAGCCAAGATCAGGCAGTTTATGGCTACACCTTC. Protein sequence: CASSQDQAVYGYTF.

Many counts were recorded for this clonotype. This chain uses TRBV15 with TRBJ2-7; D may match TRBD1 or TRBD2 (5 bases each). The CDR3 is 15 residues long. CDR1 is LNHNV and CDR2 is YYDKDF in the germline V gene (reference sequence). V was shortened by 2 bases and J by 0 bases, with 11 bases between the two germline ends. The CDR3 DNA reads TGTGCCACCAGCAGATCGATTGGGGGCTCCTACGAGCAGTACTTC. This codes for CATSRSIGGSYEQYF. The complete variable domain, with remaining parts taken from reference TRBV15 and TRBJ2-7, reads DAMVIQNPRYQVTQFGKPVTLSCSQTLNHNVMYWYQQKSSQAPKLLFHYYDKDFNNEADTPDNFQSRRPNTSFCFLDIRSPGLGDTAMYLCATSRSIGGSYEQYFGPGTRLTVT.

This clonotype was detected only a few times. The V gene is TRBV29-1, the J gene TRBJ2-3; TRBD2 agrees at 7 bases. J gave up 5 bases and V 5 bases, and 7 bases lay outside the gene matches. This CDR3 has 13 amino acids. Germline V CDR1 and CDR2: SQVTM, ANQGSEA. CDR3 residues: CSVSGLDVDTQYF. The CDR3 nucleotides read TGCAGCGTTAGTGGACTAGATGTAGATACGCAGTATTTT.

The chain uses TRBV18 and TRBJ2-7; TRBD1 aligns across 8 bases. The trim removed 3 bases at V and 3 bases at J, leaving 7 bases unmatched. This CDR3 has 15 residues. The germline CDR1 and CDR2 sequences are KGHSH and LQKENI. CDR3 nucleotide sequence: TGTGCCAGCTCACCCACAGGGGGTACTTTCTACGAGCAGTACGTC. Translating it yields CASSPTGGTFYEQYV.

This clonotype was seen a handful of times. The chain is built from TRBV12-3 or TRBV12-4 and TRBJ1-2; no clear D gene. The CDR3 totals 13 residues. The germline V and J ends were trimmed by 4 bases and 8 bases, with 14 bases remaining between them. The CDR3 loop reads CASSSPREGGYTF. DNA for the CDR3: TGTGCCAGCAGTTCCCCCCGGGAGGGAGGCTACACCTTC.

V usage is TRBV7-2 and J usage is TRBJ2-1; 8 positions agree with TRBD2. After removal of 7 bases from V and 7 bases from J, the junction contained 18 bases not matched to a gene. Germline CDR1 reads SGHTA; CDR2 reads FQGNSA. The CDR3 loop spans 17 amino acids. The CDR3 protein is CASTLSGKPPSTNEQFF. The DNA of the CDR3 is TGTGCCAGCACCCTTAGCGGGAAGCCCCCGTCTACAAATGAGCAGTTCTTC.

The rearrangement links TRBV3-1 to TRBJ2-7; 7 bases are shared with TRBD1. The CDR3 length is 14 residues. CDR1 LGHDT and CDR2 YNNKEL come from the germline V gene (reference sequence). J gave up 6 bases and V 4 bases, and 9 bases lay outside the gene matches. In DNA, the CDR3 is TGTGCCAGCAGCCTCAGACAGGGTCGAGTCGAGCAGTACGTC. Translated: CASSLRQGRVEQYV.

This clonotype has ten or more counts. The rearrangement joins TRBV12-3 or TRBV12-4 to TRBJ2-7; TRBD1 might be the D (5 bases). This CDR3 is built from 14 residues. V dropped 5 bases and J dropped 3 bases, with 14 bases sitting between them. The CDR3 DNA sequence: TGTGCCAGCAGTCTCCGACAGACCAACTACGAGCAGTACTTC. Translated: CASSLRQTNYEQYF.

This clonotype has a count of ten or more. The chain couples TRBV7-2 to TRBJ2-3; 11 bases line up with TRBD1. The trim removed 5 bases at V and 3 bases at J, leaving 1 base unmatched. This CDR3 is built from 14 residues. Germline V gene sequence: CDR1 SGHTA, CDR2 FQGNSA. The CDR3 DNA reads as TGTGCCAGCAGCCGGGACAGGGGGACAGATACGCAGTATTTT. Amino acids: CASSRDRGTDTQYF.

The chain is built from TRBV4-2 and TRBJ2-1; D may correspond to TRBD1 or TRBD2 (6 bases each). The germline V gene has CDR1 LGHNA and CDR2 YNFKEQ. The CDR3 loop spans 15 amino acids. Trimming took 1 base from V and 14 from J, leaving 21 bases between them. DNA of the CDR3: TGTGCCAGCAGCCAAGTCCCCCGGGGTTCGGGGGCGAAGTTCTTC. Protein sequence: CASSQVPRGSGAKFF.

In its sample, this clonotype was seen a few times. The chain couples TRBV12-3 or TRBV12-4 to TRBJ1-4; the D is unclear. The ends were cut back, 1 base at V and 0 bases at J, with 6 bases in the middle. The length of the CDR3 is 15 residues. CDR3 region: CASSLDLSTNEKLFF. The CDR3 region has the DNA TGTGCCAGCAGTTTAGACCTTTCAACTAATGAAAAACTGTTTTTT.

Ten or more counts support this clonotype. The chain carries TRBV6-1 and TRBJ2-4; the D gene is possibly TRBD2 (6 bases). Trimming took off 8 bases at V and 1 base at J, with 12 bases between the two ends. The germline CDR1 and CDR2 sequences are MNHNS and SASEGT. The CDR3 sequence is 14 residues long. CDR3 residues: CASSAGTAKNIQYF. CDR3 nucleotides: TGTGCCAGCTCCGCGGGGACGGCCAAAAACATTCAGTACTTC.

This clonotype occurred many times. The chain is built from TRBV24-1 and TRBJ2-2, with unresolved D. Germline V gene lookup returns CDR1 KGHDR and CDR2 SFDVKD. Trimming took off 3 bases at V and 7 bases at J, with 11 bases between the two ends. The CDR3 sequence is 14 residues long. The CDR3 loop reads CATSDIGPDGELFF. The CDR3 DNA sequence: TGTGCCACCAGTGATATTGGACCGGACGGGGAGCTGTTTTTT.

The DNA for the CDR3 is TGTGCCAGCAGTAGCGGCAGACGGGAGCAGTACTTC. It codes for CASSSGRREQYF. The chain recombines TRBV25-1 with TRBJ2-7; possible D gene TRBD2, 5 bases. The germline V gene has CDR1 MGHDK and CDR2 SYGVNS. With 5 bases removed from V and 7 bases from J, the gap between germline ends came to 12 bases. This CDR3 is 12 amino acids long.

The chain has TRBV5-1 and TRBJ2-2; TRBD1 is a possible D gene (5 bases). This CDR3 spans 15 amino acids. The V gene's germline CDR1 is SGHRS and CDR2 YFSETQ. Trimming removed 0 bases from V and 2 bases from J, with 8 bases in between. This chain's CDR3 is CASSLGGINTGELFF. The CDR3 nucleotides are TGCGCCAGCAGCTTGGGGGGCATAAACACCGGGGAGCTGTTTTTT.

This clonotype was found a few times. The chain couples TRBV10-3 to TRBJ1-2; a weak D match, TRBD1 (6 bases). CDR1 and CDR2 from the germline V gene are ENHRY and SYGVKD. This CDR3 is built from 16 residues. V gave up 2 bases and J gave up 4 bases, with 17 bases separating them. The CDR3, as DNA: TGTGCCATCAGTGAGCGGACAGCCGCCTCGGGCTATGGCTACACCTTC. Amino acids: CAISERTAASGYGYTF.

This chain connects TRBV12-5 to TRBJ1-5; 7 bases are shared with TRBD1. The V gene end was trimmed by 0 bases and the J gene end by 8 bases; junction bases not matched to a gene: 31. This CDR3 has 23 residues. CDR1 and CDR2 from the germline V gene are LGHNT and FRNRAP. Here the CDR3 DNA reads TGTGCTAGTGGTTTGGTAGCTTCCCTCTATCCAGAGCTCCTAGACAGGGCGACGGAGCCCCAGCATTTT. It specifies CASGLVASLYPELLDRATEPQHF.

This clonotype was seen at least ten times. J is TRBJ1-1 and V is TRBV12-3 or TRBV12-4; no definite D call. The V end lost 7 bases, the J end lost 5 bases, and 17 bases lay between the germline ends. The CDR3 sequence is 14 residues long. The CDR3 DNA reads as TGTGCCAGCAAACATGCTTGGAGGGAGACTGAAGCTTTCTTT. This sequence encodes CASKHAWRETEAFF.

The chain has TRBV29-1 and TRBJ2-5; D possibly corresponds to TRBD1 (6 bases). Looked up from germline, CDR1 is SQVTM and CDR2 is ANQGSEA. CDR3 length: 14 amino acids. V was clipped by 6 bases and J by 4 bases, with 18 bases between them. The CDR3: CSVLAKEGGETQYF. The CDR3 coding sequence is TGCAGCGTATTAGCAAAAGAAGGGGGAGAGACCCAGTACTTC.

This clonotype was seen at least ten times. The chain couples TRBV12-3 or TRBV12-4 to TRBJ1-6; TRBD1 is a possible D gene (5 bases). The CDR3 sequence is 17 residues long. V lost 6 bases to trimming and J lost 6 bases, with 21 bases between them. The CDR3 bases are TGTGCCAGCAGCCCCAGTAGGGGTCTCTGGGGTAATTCACCCCTCCACTTT. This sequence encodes CASSPSRGLWGNSPLHF.

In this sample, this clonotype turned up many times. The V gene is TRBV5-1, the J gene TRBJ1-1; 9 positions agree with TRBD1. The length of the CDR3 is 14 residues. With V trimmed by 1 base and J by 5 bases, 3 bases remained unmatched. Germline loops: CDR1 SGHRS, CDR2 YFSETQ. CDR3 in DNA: TGCGCCAGCAGCTTGAACAGGGGGCGTACTGAAGCTTTCTTT. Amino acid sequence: CASSLNRGRTEAFF.

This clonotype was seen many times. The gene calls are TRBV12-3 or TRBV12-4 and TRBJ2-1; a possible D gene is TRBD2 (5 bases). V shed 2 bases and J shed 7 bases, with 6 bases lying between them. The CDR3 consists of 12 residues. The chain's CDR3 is CASSLRRNEQFF. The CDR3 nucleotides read TGTGCCAGCAGTTTACGGAGGAATGAGCAGTTCTTC.

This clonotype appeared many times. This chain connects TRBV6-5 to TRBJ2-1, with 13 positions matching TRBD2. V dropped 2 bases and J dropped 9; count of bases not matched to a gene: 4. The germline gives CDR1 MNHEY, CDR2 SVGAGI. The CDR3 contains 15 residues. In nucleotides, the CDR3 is TGTGCCAGCAGTTACACCGGGACTAGCGGGATTGAGCAGTTCTTC. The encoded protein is CASSYTGTSGIEQFF.

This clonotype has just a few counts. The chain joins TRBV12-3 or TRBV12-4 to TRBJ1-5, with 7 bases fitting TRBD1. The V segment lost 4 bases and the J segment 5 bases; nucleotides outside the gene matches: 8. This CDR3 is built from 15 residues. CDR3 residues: CASSYDPGTDQPQHF. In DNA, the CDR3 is TGTGCCAGCAGTTACGACCCGGGGACAGATCAGCCCCAGCATTTT.

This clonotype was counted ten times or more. DNA of the CDR3: TGTGCCAGCAGCTTGATGTACACTGAAGCTTTCTTT. Amino acids: CASSLMYTEAFF. The chain couples TRBV5-6 to TRBJ1-1; D not certain. The CDR3 loop spans 12 amino acids. V lost 1 base and J lost 3, with 4 bases in between. Per the germline V gene, CDR1 is SGHDT and CDR2 is YYEEEE.

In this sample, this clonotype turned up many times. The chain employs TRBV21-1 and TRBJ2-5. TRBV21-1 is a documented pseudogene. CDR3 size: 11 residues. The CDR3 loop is CASSKEAAQYF. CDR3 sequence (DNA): TGTGCCAGCAGCAAAGAGGCGGCCCAGTACTTC.

The CDR3 region is CASSLKLETASGYTF. The CDR3 DNA is TGTGCCAGCAGTCTTAAACTCGAAACAGCCAGTGGCTACACCTTC. The gene calls are TRBV12-3 or TRBV12-4 and TRBJ1-2; D is ambiguous. V lost 5 bases and J lost 7, with 20 bases in between. The CDR3 totals 15 residues.

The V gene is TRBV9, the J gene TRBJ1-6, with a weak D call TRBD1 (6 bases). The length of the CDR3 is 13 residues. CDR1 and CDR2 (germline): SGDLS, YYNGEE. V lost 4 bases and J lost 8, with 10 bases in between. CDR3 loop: CASSRAGDSPLHF. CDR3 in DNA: TGTGCCAGCAGCCGAGCAGGGGATTCACCCCTCCACTTT.

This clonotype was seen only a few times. The CDR3 nucleotides are TGCAGCGTTGTCCCCACTCTGGGACAGTTTAACTATGGCTACACCTTC. Amino acid sequence: CSVVPTLGQFNYGYTF. The chain recombines TRBV29-1 with TRBJ1-2; 7 bases are a match to TRBD1. The CDR3 is 16 amino acids. V trimming: 4 bases; J trimming: 1 base; junction bases outside the gene matches: 12. Germline V gene lookup returns CDR1 SQVTM and CDR2 ANQGSEA.

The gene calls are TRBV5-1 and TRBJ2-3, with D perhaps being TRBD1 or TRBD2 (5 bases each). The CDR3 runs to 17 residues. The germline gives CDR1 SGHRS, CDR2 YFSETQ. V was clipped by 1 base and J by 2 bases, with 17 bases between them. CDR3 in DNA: TGCGCCAGCAGCTTGCCTACCGGGACCTCTTTCACAGATACGCAGTATTTT. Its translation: CASSLPTGTSFTDTQYF.

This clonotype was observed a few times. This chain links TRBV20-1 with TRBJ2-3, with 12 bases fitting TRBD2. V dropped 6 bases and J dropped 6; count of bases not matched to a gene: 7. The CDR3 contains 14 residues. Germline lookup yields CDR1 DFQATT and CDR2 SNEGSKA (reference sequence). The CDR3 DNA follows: TGCAGTGCCATGCTAGCGGGGGGGCCCGATACGCAGTATTTT. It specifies CSAMLAGGPDTQYF.